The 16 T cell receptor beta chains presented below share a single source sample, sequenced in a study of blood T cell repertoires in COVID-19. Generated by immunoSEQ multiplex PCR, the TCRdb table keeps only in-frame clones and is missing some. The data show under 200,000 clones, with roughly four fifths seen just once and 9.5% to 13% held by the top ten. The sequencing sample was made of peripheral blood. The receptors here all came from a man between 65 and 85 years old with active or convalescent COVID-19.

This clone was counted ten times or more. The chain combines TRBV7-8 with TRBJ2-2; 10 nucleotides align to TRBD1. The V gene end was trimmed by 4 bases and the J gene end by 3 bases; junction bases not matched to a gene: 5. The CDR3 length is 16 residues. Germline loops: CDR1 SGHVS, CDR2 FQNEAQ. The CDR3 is CASSSQGQGYTGELFF. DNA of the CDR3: TGTGCCAGCAGCTCCCAGGGACAGGGGTACACCGGGGAGCTGTTTTTT. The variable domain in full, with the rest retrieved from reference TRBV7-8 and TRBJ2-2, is GAGVSQSPRYKVAKRGQDVALRCDPISGHVSLFWYQQALGQGPEFLTYFQNEAQLDKSGLPSDRFFAERPEGSVSTLKIQRTQQEDSAVYLCASSSQGQGYTGELFFGEGSRLTVL.

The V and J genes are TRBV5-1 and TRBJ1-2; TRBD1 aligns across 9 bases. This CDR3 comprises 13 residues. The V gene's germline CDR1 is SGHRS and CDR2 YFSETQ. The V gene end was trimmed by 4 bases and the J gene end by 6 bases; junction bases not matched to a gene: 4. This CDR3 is CASSQGQGDGYTF. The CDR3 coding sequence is TGCGCCAGCAGCCAGGGACAGGGTGATGGCTACACCTTC. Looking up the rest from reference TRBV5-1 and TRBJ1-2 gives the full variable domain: KAGVTQTPRYLIKTRGQQVTLSCSPISGHRSVSWYQQTPGQGLQFLFEYFSETQRNKGNFPGRFSGRQFSNSRSEMNVSTLELGDSALYLCASSQGQGDGYTFGSGTRLTVV.

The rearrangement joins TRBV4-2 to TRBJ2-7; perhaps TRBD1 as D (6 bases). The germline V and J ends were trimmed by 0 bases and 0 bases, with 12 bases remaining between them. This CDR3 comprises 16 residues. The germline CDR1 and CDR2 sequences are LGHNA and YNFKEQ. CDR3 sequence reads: CASSQDPRGHSYEQYF. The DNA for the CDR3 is TGTGCCAGCAGCCAAGATCCCAGGGGACACTCCTACGAGCAGTACTTC.

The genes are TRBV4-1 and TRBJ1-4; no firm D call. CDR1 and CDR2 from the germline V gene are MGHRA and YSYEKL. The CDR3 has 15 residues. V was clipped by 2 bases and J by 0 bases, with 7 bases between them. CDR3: CASSQSTTTNEKLFF. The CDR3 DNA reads TGCGCCAGCAGCCAAAGTACAACAACTAATGAAAAACTGTTTTTT.

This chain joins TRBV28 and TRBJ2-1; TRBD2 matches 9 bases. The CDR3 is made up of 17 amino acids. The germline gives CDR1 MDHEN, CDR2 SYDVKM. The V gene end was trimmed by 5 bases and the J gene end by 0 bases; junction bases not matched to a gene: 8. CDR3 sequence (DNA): TGTGCCAGCAGTCCATCATATAGCGGGAGCTCCTACAATGAGCAGTTCTTC. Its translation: CASSPSYSGSSYNEQFF.

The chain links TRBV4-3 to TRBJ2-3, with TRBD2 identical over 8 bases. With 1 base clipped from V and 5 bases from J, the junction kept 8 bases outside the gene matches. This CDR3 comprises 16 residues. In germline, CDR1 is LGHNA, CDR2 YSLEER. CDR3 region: CASSQGRAGAGDTQYF. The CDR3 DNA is TGCGCCAGCAGCCAAGGAAGAGCGGGGGCGGGAGATACGCAGTATTTT.

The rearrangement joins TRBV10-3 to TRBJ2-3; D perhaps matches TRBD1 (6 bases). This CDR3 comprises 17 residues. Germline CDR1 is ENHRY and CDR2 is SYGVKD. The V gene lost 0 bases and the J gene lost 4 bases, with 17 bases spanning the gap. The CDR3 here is CAISESGLDPGADTQYF. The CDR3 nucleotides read TGTGCCATCAGTGAGTCAGGGTTGGACCCAGGGGCAGATACGCAGTATTTT.

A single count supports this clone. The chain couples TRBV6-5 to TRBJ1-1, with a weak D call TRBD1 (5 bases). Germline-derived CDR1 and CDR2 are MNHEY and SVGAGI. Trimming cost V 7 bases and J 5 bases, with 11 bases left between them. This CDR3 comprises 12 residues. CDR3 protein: CASTSDTTEAFF. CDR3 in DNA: TGTGCCAGCACCTCGGACACTACTGAAGCTTTCTTT.

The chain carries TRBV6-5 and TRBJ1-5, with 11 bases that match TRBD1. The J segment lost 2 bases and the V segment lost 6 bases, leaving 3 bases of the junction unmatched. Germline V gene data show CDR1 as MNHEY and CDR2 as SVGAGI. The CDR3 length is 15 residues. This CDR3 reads CASRPGQGGNQPQHF. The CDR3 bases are TGTGCCAGCAGACCGGGACAGGGGGGCAATCAGCCCCAGCATTTT.

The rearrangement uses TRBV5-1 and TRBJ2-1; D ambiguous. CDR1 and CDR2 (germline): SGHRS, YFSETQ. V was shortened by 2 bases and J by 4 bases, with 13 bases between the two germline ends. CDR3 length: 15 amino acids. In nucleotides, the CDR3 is TGCGCCAGCAGCTTTTCCCCCACCCAGTACAATGAGCAGTTCTTC. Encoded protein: CASSFSPTQYNEQFF.

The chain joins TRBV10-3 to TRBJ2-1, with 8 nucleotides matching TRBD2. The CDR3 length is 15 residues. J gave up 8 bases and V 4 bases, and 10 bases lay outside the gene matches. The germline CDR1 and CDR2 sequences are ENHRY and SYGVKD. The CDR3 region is CAISGGVAGGHEQFF. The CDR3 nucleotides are TGTGCCATCAGTGGCGGGGTTGCGGGGGGCCATGAGCAGTTCTTC.

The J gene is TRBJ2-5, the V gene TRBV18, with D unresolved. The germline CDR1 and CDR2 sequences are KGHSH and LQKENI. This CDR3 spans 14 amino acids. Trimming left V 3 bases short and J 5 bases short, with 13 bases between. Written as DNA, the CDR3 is TGTGCCAGCTCACCCCCAGAAATGCGGGAGACCCAGTACTTC. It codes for CASSPPEMRETQYF. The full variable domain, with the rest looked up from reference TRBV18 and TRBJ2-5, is NAGVMQNPRHLVRRRGQEARLRCSPMKGHSHVYWYRQLPEEGLKFMVYLQKENIIDESGMPKERFSAEFPKEGPSILRIQQVVRGDSAAYFCASSPPEMRETQYFGPGTRLLVL.

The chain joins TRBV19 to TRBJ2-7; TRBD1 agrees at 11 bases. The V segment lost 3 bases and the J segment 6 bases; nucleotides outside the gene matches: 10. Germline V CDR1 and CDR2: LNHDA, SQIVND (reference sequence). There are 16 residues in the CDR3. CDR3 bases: TGTGCCAGTAGTATCCCCGACAGGACAGGGGGCATCGAGCAGTACTTC. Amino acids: CASSIPDRTGGIEQYF. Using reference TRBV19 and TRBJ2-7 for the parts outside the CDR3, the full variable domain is DGGITQSPKYLFRKEGQNVTLSCEQNLNHDAMYWYRQDPGQGLRLIYYSQIVNDFQKGDIAEGYSVSREKKESFPLTVTSAQKNPTAFYLCASSIPDRTGGIEQYFGPGTRLTVT.

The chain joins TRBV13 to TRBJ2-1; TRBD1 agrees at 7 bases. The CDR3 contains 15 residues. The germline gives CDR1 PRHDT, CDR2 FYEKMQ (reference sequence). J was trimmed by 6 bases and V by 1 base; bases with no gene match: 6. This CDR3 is CASSLDLGGSNEQFF. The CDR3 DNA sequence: TGTGCCAGCAGCTTAGACCTAGGGGGCTCCAATGAGCAGTTCTTC.

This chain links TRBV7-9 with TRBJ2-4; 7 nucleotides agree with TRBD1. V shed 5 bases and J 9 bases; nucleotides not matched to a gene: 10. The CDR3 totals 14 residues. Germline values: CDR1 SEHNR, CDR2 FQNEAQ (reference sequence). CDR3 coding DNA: TGTGCCAGCAGCCCTCAGACAGGGCCAGGCATTCAGTACTTC. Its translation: CASSPQTGPGIQYF.

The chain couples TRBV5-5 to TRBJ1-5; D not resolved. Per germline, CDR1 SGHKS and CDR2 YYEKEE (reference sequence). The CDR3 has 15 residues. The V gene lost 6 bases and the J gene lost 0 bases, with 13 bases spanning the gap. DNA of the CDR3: TGTGCCAGCACCCTCTTTGGCGGTAGCAATCAGCCCCAGCATTTT. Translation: CASTLFGGSNQPQHF.